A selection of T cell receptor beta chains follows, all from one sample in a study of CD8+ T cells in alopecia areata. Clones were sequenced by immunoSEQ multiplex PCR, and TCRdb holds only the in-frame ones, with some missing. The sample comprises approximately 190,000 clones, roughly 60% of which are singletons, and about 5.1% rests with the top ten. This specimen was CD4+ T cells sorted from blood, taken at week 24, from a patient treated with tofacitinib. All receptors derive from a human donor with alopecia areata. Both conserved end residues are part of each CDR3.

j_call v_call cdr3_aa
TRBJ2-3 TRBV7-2 CASSLMAGDTDTQYF
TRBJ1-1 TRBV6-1 CASRRGQGIAEAFF
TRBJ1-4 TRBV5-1 CASSFQGQGSGEKLFF
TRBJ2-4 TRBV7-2 CASSYFPGQGNIQYF
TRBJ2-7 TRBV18 CASSNGYEQYF
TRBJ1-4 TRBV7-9 CASSRGAGNEKLFF
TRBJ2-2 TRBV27 CASTNGGRVNTGELFF
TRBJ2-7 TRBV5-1 CASSLGAYEQYF
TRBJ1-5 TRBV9 CASSGPGQGGQPQHF
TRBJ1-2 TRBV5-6 CASSAGDNYGYTF
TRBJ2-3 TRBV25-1 CASIYGRAEDTQYF
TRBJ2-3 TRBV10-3 CAISVAGTSVGDTQYF
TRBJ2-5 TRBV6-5 CASSYDRGETQYF
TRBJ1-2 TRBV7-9 CASSQQRDGITF
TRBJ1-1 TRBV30 CAWSRTGNTEAFF
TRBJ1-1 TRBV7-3 CASSSSGNTEAFF
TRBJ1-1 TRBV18 CASSPPGGRAVSEAFF
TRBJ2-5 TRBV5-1 CASRTGPVETQYF
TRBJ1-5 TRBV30 CAWRTRTGNQPQHF
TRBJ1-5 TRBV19 CASRIRTGGNQPQHF
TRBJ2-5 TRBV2 CASSAPATGKSYF
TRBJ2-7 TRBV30 CAWSGLADLSYEQYF
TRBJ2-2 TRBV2 CASSANGATGELFF
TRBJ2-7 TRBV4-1 CASSQGLAREQYF
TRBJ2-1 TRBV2 CASRSLTGDKYNEQFF
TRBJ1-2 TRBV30 CAWGPGPYYGYTF
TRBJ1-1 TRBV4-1 CASSQADRENTEAFF
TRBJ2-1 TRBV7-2 CASRPGQGGIYNEQFF
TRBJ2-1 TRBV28 CASSFASGLGGYNEQFF
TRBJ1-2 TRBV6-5 CASSYLKPSIVYGYTF